One sample yielded the 26 T cell receptor beta chains listed below, sequenced in a study of T cells in women clearing cervical HPV infection (dated by TCRdb to between 2018 and 2020). The method was the immunoSEQ multiplex PCR assay. TCRdb holds this immuneACCESS table with in-frame rearrangements only. Some clones are missing; in checked studies, unresolved V genes explain under half, and the rest has no known cause. This sample's clone table shows roughly 37,000 clones. 6.4% of the sample rests with the top ten. The specimen sequenced was blood buffy coat. The receptors stem from a woman between 18 and 75 years old with a cervical HPV16 infection that either progressed to CIN3+ or cleared (not recorded which).

Regarding this clone: Read sequence stops 3 residues before the CDR3 end, and the germline J gene provides the missing end. The chain carries TRBV20-1 and TRBJ1-6, with unresolved D. CDR1 and CDR2 (germline): DFQATT, SNEGSKA (reference sequence). CDR3 length: 12 residues. Trimming stripped 4 bases from V and 6 bases from J, with 7 bases between. The covered CDR3 bases are TGCAGTGCTACAAGGCCTAATTCACCC. Protein product: CSATRPNSP. The CDR3 as a whole reads CSATRPNSPLHF.

Note on this clone: Read coverage stops 3 residues before the CDR3 terminus; the germline J gene supplies the remainder. The rearrangement links TRBV27 to TRBJ1-4; perhaps TRBD1 as D (5 bases). The V end was cut by 2 bases, the J end by 0 bases, with 10 bases between. Per germline, CDR1 MNHEY and CDR2 SMNVEV (reference sequence). The CDR3 has 16 residues. CDR3 in amino acids: CASSLTRGATNEKLFF. The CDR3 bases that were read are TGTGCCAGCAGTTTAACCCGGGGGGCAACTAATGAAAAA. Full variable domain (outside the CDR3, taken from reference TRBV27 and TRBJ1-4): EAQVTQNPRYLITVTGKKLTVTCSQNMNHEYMSWYRQDPGLGLRQIYYSMNVEVTDKGDVPEGYKVSRKEKRNFPLILESPSPNQTSLYFCASSLTRGATNEKLFFGSGTQLSVL.

Remarks on this clone: The sequenced fragment ends 3 residues before the CDR3 boundary, so the rest is inferred from the germline J gene. The rearrangement uses TRBV2 and TRBJ2-4; a weak D match, TRBD1 (5 bases). Germline CDR1 and CDR2: SNHLY and FYNNEI. V was cut by 6 bases and J by 3 bases, with 6 bases left in between. The CDR3 has 12 residues. CDR3 region: CASRGDKNIQYF. The DNA read from the CDR3 is TGTGCCAGCAGAGGGGACAAAAACATT.

A note on this clone: The sequence runs out 3 residues before the end of the CDR3; the remainder is reconstructed from the germline J gene. J is TRBJ2-7 and V is TRBV12-3 or TRBV12-4; D is undetermined. Trimming shortened V by 7 bases and J by 6 bases, and 16 bases separated the two germline ends. The CDR3 consists of 13 residues. Partial CDR3 DNA: TGTGCCAGCAACCAGGATATACACGGCGAG. Its translation: CASNQDIHGE. The whole CDR3 sequence reads CASNQDIHGEQYF.

This CDR3 is CASMSLRGDRGPGELFF. Partial CDR3 DNA: TGCGCCAGCATGTCCCTCCGGGGGGACAGGGGGCCCGGGGAG. The chain couples TRBV23-1 to TRBJ2-2; 12 bases are a match to TRBD1. The CDR3 extends 3 residues past the end of the read, so its final part is completed from the germline J gene. TRBV23-1 is marked as an open reading frame, function uncertain. The CDR3 is 17 amino acids. V shed 7 bases and J 6 bases; nucleotides not matched to a gene: 12.

Comment on this clone: The read ends 3 residues early relative to the CDR3; the germline J gene fills the gap. The chain is built from TRBV7-9 and TRBJ2-7; 10 positions agree with TRBD1. The germline V gene has CDR1 SEHNR and CDR2 FQNEAQ (reference sequence). The CDR3 totals 14 residues. The V and J ends lost 6 bases and 5 bases, in that order; junction bases with no gene match: 7. The DNA read from the CDR3 is TGTGCCAGCAGGGCAGCGGGACAGGGGAACGAG. It translates to CASRAAGQGNE. The whole CDR3 reads CASRAAGQGNEQYF.

A note on this clone: The read comes to an end 3 residues before the CDR3 does, leaving the germline J gene to fill in the end. This chain links TRBV19 with TRBJ2-2; D call uncertain. The germline V gene encodes CDR1 LNHDA and CDR2 SQIVND (reference sequence). The CDR3 consists of 14 residues. V was trimmed by 3 bases and J by 6 bases, leaving 11 bases between them. The CDR3 sequence is CASSMGHFSGELFF. The CDR3 bases that were read are TGTGCCAGTAGTATGGGCCACTTCTCCGGGGAG.

For this clone: The DNA ends 3 residues before the CDR3 does, and the rest of the CDR3 is filled in from the germline J gene. The genes are TRBV5-6 and TRBJ2-3, with 11 bases matching TRBD2. V dropped 4 bases and J dropped 3; count of bases not matched to a gene: 4. The CDR3 extends over 15 amino acids. CDR1 and CDR2 from the germline V gene are SGHDT and YYEEEE. The sequenced part of the CDR3 DNA is TGTGCCAGCAGCCGTAGCGGGGGGGCAACAGATACG. This encodes CASSRSGGATDT. The entire CDR3 protein is CASSRSGGATDTQYF. Using reference TRBV5-6 and TRBJ2-3 for the parts outside the CDR3, the full variable domain is DAGVTQSPTHLIKTRGQQVTLRCSPKSGHDTVSWYQQALGQGPQFIFQYYEEEERQRGNFPDRFSGHQFPNYSSELNVNALLLGDSALYLCASSRSGGATDTQYFGPGTRLTVL.

Concerning this clone itself: The read ends 3 residues shy of where the CDR3 ends; the end is completed using the germline J gene. The genes are TRBV30 and TRBJ2-5, with 7 bases aligning to TRBD2. Trimming cost V 3 bases and J 5 bases; bases outside gene matches: 12. Germline assignment: CDR1 GTSNPN and CDR2 SVGIG (reference sequence). The CDR3 extends over 15 amino acids. Incomplete CDR3 DNA: TGTGCCTGGAGAGGTCAGGGACTATCGGGGGAGACC. This gives the protein CAWRGQGLSGET. The whole CDR3 sequence is CAWRGQGLSGETQYF.

Details on this clone: The sequenced fragment ends 3 residues before the CDR3 boundary, so the rest is inferred from the germline J gene. Within the sample, other DNA sequences also encode this same CDR3. This chain connects TRBV18 to TRBJ1-2, with TRBD1 matching 10 bases. The V gene's germline CDR1 is KGHSH and CDR2 LQKENI. V dropped 4 bases and J dropped 3; count of bases not matched to a gene: 2. The CDR3 is 14 residues long. CDR3 DNA (partial): TGTGCCAGCTCACTAGGGACAGGGGACTATGGC. Translation: CASSLGTGDYG. Given in full, the CDR3 is CASSLGTGDYGYTF. The entire variable domain, with the rest obtained from reference TRBV18 and TRBJ1-2, is as follows: NAGVMQNPRHLVRRRGQEARLRCSPMKGHSHVYWYRQLPEEGLKFMVYLQKENIIDESGMPKERFSAEFPKEGPSILRIQQVVRGDSAAYFCASSLGTGDYGYTFGSGTRLTVV.

Notes on this clone: The CDR3 goes on 3 residues after the read ends, and that part is filled in from the germline J gene. The chain joins TRBV20-1 to TRBJ2-3, with D tentatively TRBD2 (6 bases). The CDR3 runs 13 residues. Deletions cut 8 bases from V and 0 bases from J, with 12 bases between. From germline, CDR1 is DFQATT and CDR2 SNEGSKA (reference sequence). Partial CDR3 DNA: TGCAGTACGGAAGGGACTAGCACAGATACG. Its protein product is CSTEGTSTDT. The CDR3 reads in full as CSTEGTSTDTQYF.

As for this clone: The read halts 3 residues ahead of the CDR3 end, with the missing end drawn from the germline J gene. V gene TRBV19 combines with J gene TRBJ2-4; TRBD1 matches 8 bases. The CDR3 totals 13 residues. Germline loops: CDR1 LNHDA, CDR2 SQIVND (reference sequence). CDR3 DNA, as far as it was read: TGTGCCAGTACGATCACAGGGGGGATTGGT. Its protein product is CASTITGGIG. The whole CDR3 protein reads CASTITGGIGQYF.

In regard to this clone: The read is 3 residues too short to cover the CDR3 end, so that end is filled in from the germline J gene. The chain carries TRBV20-1 and TRBJ1-2; D is unresolved. The CDR3 covers 13 residues. Germline assignment: CDR1 DFQATT and CDR2 SNEGSKA (reference sequence). This chain's CDR3 is CSASLAALEGYTF. The CDR3 bases that were read are TGCAGTGCTAGTTTGGCGGCCCTAGAGGGC.

Note on this clone: The DNA ends 3 residues before the CDR3 does, and the rest of the CDR3 is filled in from the germline J gene. V is TRBV6-2 or TRBV6-3 and J is TRBJ2-3, with 10 bases lining up with TRBD1. The V gene end was trimmed by 4 bases and the J gene end by 3 bases; junction bases not matched to a gene: 7. The CDR3 sequence is 16 residues long. Germline loops: CDR1 MNHEY, CDR2 SVGEGT. CDR3 region: CASSSIPGQGTDTQYF. Incomplete CDR3 DNA: TGTGCCAGCAGTTCCATCCCGGGACAGGGGACAGATACG.

Comments on this clone: The read ends 3 residues early relative to the CDR3; the germline J gene fills the gap. The chain couples TRBV18 to TRBJ2-5; D unresolved. The germline V gene encodes CDR1 KGHSH and CDR2 LQKENI. There are 13 residues in the CDR3. Deletions cut 6 bases from V and 1 base from J, with 9 bases between. The sequenced CDR3 bases are TGTGCCAGCTCCGGGTACACCCAAGAGACC. Protein sequence: CASSGYTQET. The entire CDR3 reads CASSGYTQETQYF.

Details on this clone: The read falls 3 residues short of the CDR3 end, and the missing part is taken from the germline J gene. The chain employs TRBV5-1 and TRBJ1-4; 9 nucleotides agree with TRBD1. Germline assignment: CDR1 SGHRS and CDR2 YFSETQ. The CDR3 runs 15 residues. The part of the CDR3 DNA that was read is TGCGCCAGCAGCGTATCCGGGACAGGGAGTTCACCA. It yields the protein CASSVSGTGSSP. The full-length CDR3 reads as CASSVSGTGSSPLFF. The full variable domain, rest sourced from reference TRBV5-1 and TRBJ1-4, is KAGVTQTPRYLIKTRGQQVTLSCSPISGHRSVSWYQQTPGQGLQFLFEYFSETQRNKGNFPGRFSGRQFSNSRSEMNVSTLELGDSALYLCASSVSGTGSSPLFFGSGTQLSVL.

Notes on this clone: One end of the junction does not line up with germline, which may come from a read error. The read stops 3 residues short of the end of the CDR3; the missing end is completed from the germline J gene. The chain employs TRBV4-2 and TRBJ2-7; D may be TRBD2 (6 bases). Germline CDR1 is LGHNA and CDR2 is YNFKEQ. The CDR3 length is 15 residues. CDR3 bases read: TGCGCCAGCAGCCAAGGACTCGGCGGGGCCTACGAG. Protein sequence: CASSQGLGGAYE. The full CDR3 sequence reads CASSQGLGGAYEQYF.

Remarks on this clone: The read stops 3 residues short of the end of the CDR3; the missing end is completed from the germline J gene. The chain joins TRBV20-1 to TRBJ2-2, with 8 bases that match TRBD1. Trimming cost V 0 bases and J 4 bases; bases outside gene matches: 7. Germline V gene sequence: CDR1 DFQATT, CDR2 SNEGSKA (reference sequence). This CDR3 region has 16 residues. The CDR3 sequence: CSARDPTGVPTGELFF. The covered CDR3 bases are TGCAGTGCTAGAGATCCGACAGGGGTCCCCACCGGGGAG.

Of note for this clone: Sequencing ends 3 residues short of the CDR3 end; the germline J gene provides the rest. V usage is TRBV29-1 and J usage is TRBJ2-5; D might be TRBD2 (6 bases). Trimming removed 4 bases at V and 5 bases at J, with 11 bases between. The CDR3 is 12 amino acids. Germline V CDR1 and CDR2: SQVTM, ANQGSEA. The sequenced CDR3 bases are TGCAGCGTTGTATCGGGGAGGGAGACC. It specifies CSVVSGRET. The full-length CDR3 reads as CSVVSGRETQYF.

With regard to this clone: The read terminates 3 residues before the CDR3 end, so the remaining end is supplied by the germline J gene. The rearrangement links TRBV2 to TRBJ2-1; tentative D call: TRBD2 (5 bases). The CDR3 loop spans 13 amino acids. V shed 1 base and J shed 7 bases, with 8 bases lying between them. The germline V gene has CDR1 SNHLY and CDR2 FYNNEI. The part of the CDR3 DNA that was read is TGTGCCAGCAGTGAAGGAAGAGGGAATGAG. The encoded protein is CASSEGRGNE. The CDR3 in its entirety is CASSEGRGNEQFF.

Concerning this clone itself: The sequenced fragment ends 3 residues before the CDR3 boundary, so the rest is inferred from the germline J gene. This sequence joins TRBV2 and TRBJ2-1; 7 nucleotides agree with TRBD1. The CDR3 is 12 amino acids. The germline gives CDR1 SNHLY, CDR2 FYNNEI. V shed 5 bases and J 8 bases; nucleotides not matched to a gene: 3. CDR3 DNA (partial): TGTGCCAGCAGTTCCCAGGGGGATGAG. It specifies CASSSQGDE. The CDR3 as a whole reads CASSSQGDEQFF.

A word on this clone: The sequence runs out 3 residues before the end of the CDR3; the remainder is reconstructed from the germline J gene. This rearrangement joins TRBV18 to TRBJ1-1, with D unclear. The CDR3 covers 16 residues. CDR1 and CDR2 from the germline V gene are KGHSH and LQKENI. The DNA read from the CDR3 is TGTGCCAGCTCACCCATGTCCCCAGCAGGAAATGAAAAA. This codes for CASSPMSPAGNEK. The whole CDR3 protein is CASSPMSPAGNEKAFF.

This clone is classed as medium-sized by frequency. The sequenced CDR3 bases are TGTGCCACCTTAGCGGGAGGCTACTACGAG. It yields the protein CATLAGGYYE. The whole CDR3 sequence is CATLAGGYYEQYF. The chain carries TRBV6-2 or TRBV6-3 and TRBJ2-7, with TRBD2 matching 10 bases. The read is 3 residues too short to cover the CDR3 end, so that end is filled in from the germline J gene. Unmatched junction bases numbered 6, after V lost 10 bases and J lost 3 bases. Germline loops: CDR1 MNHEY, CDR2 SVGEGT. The CDR3 sequence is 13 residues long.

Of note for this clone: The read stops 3 residues short of the end of the CDR3; the missing end is completed from the germline J gene. This rearrangement joins TRBV19 to TRBJ2-1, with a possible D match to TRBD2 (6 bases). Trimming took off 5 bases at V and 7 bases at J, with 21 bases between the two ends. Per the germline V gene, CDR1 is LNHDA and CDR2 is SQIVND (reference sequence). The CDR3 loop spans 16 amino acids. The CDR3 spells CASSPQFGGSWNEQFF. CDR3 DNA, as far as it was read: TGTGCCAGTAGTCCTCAATTCGGGGGTTCGTGGAATGAG.

As to this clone: The CDR3 end is not reached by the read, which stops 3 residues before it; the germline J gene fills it in. The chain couples TRBV5-1 to TRBJ2-3; 9 positions agree with TRBD2. The length of the CDR3 is 16 residues. CDR1 is SGHRS, CDR2 YFSETQ, per germline. The covered CDR3 bases are TGCGCCAGCAGCTTAAGTTGGCTAGCGGGGAAAGAGACG. As protein: CASSLSWLAGKET. In full, the CDR3 is CASSLSWLAGKETQYF. The variable domain in full, with the rest retrieved from reference TRBV5-1 and TRBJ2-3, is KAGVTQTPRYLIKTRGQQVTLSCSPISGHRSVSWYQQTPGQGLQFLFEYFSETQRNKGNFPGRFSGRQFSNSRSEMNVSTLELGDSALYLCASSLSWLAGKETQYFGPGTRLTVL.

In regard to this clone: Sequencing ends 3 residues short of the CDR3 end; the germline J gene provides the rest. V and J are TRBV7-8 and TRBJ2-1; D is unclear. Trimming left V 7 bases short and J 4 bases short, with 5 bases between. The CDR3 is made up of 11 amino acids. Germline CDR1 reads SGHVS; CDR2 reads FQNEAQ. Partial CDR3 DNA: TGTGCCAGCAAACAGTACAATGAG. Protein product: CASKQYNE. The whole CDR3 protein is CASKQYNEQFF.